The 6 T cell receptor beta chains below all came from one sample that was sequenced in a study of Ad26.COV2.S vaccination and SARS-CoV-2 variants. Treatment specified: around 19 received Ad26.COV2.S at low or high dose, single or two shots; about 5 received placebo; per-sample allocation not given. Samples analyzed were those drawn on day 63 after the first vaccine or placebo injection. Here immunoSEQ multiplex PCR was the method, and the copy in TCRdb shows in-frame clones only, minus some. The sample yields some 400,000 clones, 89% seen once. The material sequenced was peripheral blood, taken in a trial of Ad26.COV2.S vaccine versus placebo. These receptors all come from a person aged 18 to 65 who received the Ad26.COV2.S COVID-19 vaccine or a placebo.

The genes are TRBV6-1 and TRBJ1-1, with D unresolved. The ends were cut back, 1 base at V and 0 bases at J, with 9 bases in the middle. In germline, CDR1 is MNHNS, CDR2 SASEGT. The CDR3 has 15 amino acids. CDR3 region: CASSEVAGMNTEAFF. CDR3 DNA: TGTGCCAGCAGTGAAGTCGCGGGGATGAACACTGAAGCTTTCTTT.

This chain connects TRBV19 to TRBJ1-5, with a weak D call TRBD1 (5 bases). The V gene lost 8 bases and the J gene lost 5 bases, with 16 bases spanning the gap. There are 14 residues in the CDR3. In germline, CDR1 is LNHDA, CDR2 SQIVND (reference sequence). The CDR3 DNA follows: TGTGCCAGTCCACGAGAGGGGTGGGATCAGCCCCAGCATTTT. Amino acids: CASPREGWDQPQHF.

In its sample, this clone was seen once. The chain links TRBV19 to TRBJ2-7; TRBD1 might be the D (6 bases). Germline CDR1 LNHDA, CDR2 SQIVND (reference sequence). CDR3 size: 12 residues. The ends were cut back, 10 bases at V and 0 bases at J, with 10 bases in the middle. CDR3: CATRGYSYEQYF. CDR3 sequence (DNA): TGTGCCACCAGGGGCTACTCCTACGAGCAGTACTTC.

In DNA, the CDR3 is TGTGCCAGCAGAAGGACTAGCGGGGCCTCCTACGAGCAGTACTTC. This sequence encodes CASRRTSGASYEQYF. The V gene is TRBV27, the J gene TRBJ2-7; 12 bases line up with TRBD2. Trimming cost V 6 bases and J 0 bases; bases outside gene matches: 3. Germline assignment: CDR1 MNHEY and CDR2 SMNVEV (reference sequence). This CDR3 contains 15 residues.

The V and J genes are TRBV6-5 and TRBJ1-2; D might be TRBD1 (6 bases). The CDR3 loop spans 15 amino acids. V lost 0 bases to trimming and J lost 2 bases, with 10 bases between them. Germline-derived CDR1 and CDR2 are MNHEY and SVGAGI. CDR3 nucleotide sequence: TGTGCCAGCAGTTACTCAGGGGGACGAAACTATGGCTACACCTTC. This codes for CASSYSGGRNYGYTF.

The chain couples TRBV19 to TRBJ2-1; D gene uncertain. This CDR3 contains 12 residues. CDR1 and CDR2 (germline): LNHDA, SQIVND (reference sequence). The germline V and J ends were trimmed by 0 bases and 5 bases, with 2 bases remaining between them. The CDR3 bases are TGTGCCAGTAGTATAGACAACAATGAGCAGTTCTTC. It translates to CASSIDNNEQFF.